The 11 T cell receptor beta chains presented below share a single source sample, sequenced in a study of monozygotic twins with inflammatory bowel disease. After re-calling the 5' RACE reads, TCRdb lists one entry per CDR3 protein, DNA absent. This sample's table reports hundreds of thousands of distinct CDR3 sequences. Sequenced material: blood. The receptors derive from a human donor with ulcerative colitis or Crohn's disease, or a healthy co-twin of an affected twin (not recorded which).

V gene TRBV6-5 combines with J gene TRBJ2-5. The CDR3 extends over 11 amino acids. CDR1 MNHEY and CDR2 SVGAGI come from the germline V gene. The CDR3 spells CASSSVETQYF.

The CDR3 protein is CSATGLAGLVSTDTQYF. The chain links TRBV20-1 to TRBJ2-3; there is no DNA to check the TCRdb D call of TRBD2. This CDR3 is built from 17 residues. Germline assignment: CDR1 DFQATT and CDR2 SNEGSKA (reference sequence).

The chain combines TRBV5-1 with TRBJ2-7; TCRdb selects TRBD2, and the lack of DNA leaves this call unchecked. The CDR3 is 15 residues long. CDR1 is SGHRS, CDR2 YFSETQ, per germline. CDR3 in amino acids: CASSPTGSFSYEQYF.

This sequence joins TRBV7-9 and TRBJ2-7; the D call of TRBD2 rests on TCRdb alone, since no DNA is present to check it. Germline loops: CDR1 SEHNR, CDR2 FQNEAQ (reference sequence). CDR3 length: 14 residues. The CDR3 reads CASSLSGLGNEQYF. The full variable domain, in which reference TRBV7-9 and TRBJ2-7 provide the parts outside the CDR3, is DTGVSQNPRHKITKRGQNVTFRCDPISEHNRLYWYRQTLGQGPEFLTYFQNEAQLEKSRLLSDRFSAERPKGSFSTLEIQRTEQGDSAMYLCASSLSGLGNEQYFGPGTRLTVT.

The chain carries TRBV6-1 and TRBJ2-3; TCRdb calls TRBD1, which cannot be checked without DNA. This CDR3 has 15 amino acids. Per the germline V gene, CDR1 is MNHNS and CDR2 is SASEGT. CDR3: CASTLRGTSTDTQYF.

This chain connects TRBV20-1 to TRBJ1-2; TCRdb outputs TRBD1, but without DNA this stays unchecked. CDR3 size: 15 residues. Germline-derived CDR1 and CDR2 are DFQATT and SNEGSKA (reference sequence). The CDR3 region is CSARKQGGVDYGYTF.

This clonotype is deemed medium-sized by its frequency. V and J are TRBV7-2 and TRBJ1-1. This CDR3 is 14 amino acids long. CDR1 SGHTA and CDR2 FQGNSA come from the germline V gene. This CDR3 is CASTNSYRPTEAFF.

This chain connects TRBV7-2 to TRBJ2-7; TCRdb names TRBD2, which stays unverified in the absence of DNA. The CDR3 is 13 residues long. Per the germline V gene, CDR1 is SGHTA and CDR2 is FQGNSA. The CDR3 reads CASKTSGGGEQYF.

The chain recombines TRBV12-3 or TRBV12-4 with TRBJ2-1; TCRdb proposes TRBD1, but this gene call is untestable without DNA. CDR3 length: 15 residues. CDR3 sequence: CASSFASRGGNEQFF.

This chain's CDR3 is CASSAQKGGFNEQFF. The V and J genes are TRBV4-3 and TRBJ2-1; TCRdb names TRBD1, which stays unverified in the absence of DNA. Germline V gene lookup returns CDR1 LGHNA and CDR2 YSLEER. This CDR3 is built from 15 residues.

The chain links TRBV14 to TRBJ2-1; there is no DNA to check the TCRdb D call of TRBD2. Germline values: CDR1 SGHDN, CDR2 FVKESK. The CDR3 runs 16 residues. The CDR3 protein is CASSDKSGRRGNEQFF.